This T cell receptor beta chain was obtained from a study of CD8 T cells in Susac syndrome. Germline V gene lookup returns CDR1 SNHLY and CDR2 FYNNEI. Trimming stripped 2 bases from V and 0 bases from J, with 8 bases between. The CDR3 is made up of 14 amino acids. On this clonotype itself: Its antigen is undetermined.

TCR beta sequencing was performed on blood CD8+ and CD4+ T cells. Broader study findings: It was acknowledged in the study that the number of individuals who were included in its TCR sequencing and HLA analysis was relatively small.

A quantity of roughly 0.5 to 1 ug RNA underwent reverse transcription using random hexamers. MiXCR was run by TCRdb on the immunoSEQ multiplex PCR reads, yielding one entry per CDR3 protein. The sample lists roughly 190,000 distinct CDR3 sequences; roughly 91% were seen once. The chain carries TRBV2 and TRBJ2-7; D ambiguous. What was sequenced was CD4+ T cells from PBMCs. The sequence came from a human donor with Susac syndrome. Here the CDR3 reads CASSEQGNSYEQYF. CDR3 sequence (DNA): TGTGCCAGCAGTGAACAAGGGAACTCCTACGAGCAGTACTTC.